The rows below give T cell receptor beta chains drawn from one sample of a study of long-term antiretroviral therapy in people with HIV. The method was immunoSEQ multiplex PCR; TCRdb's version includes in-frame clones alone and lacks a portion of them. Of approximately 35,000 clones in the sample, roughly 97% were seen once. The input for sequencing was unsorted PBMCs, taken 6.9 years after starting antiretroviral therapy. The receptors stem from a young man with HIV. Both conserved end residues are part of each CDR3. D genes are given only for firm matches. The size of a clone is reported for some rows only, either as once, few or many, or as a class for expanded clones.

>TRBD1|TRBV5-1|TRBJ2-3|-
TGCGCCAGCAGTGACAGGGCGGCGGATACGCAGTATTTT
CASSDRAADTQYF
>-|TRBV6-6|TRBJ1-1|-
TGTGCCAGCAGTTACCCGAGGGGAACGAACACTGAAGCTTTCTTT
CASSYPRGTNTEAFF
>-|TRBV6-1|TRBJ1-4|-
TGTGCCAGCAGCCAACCCAGCAGCCTCGAAAAACTGTTTTTT
CASSQPSSLEKLFF
>-|TRBV19|TRBJ1-6|few
TGTGCCAGTGGAAGGTCCTTAGGTTCACCCCTCCACTTT
CASGRSLGSPLHF
>TRBD1|TRBV7-2|TRBJ2-5|-
TGTGCCAGCAGCAGAGACAGGGCGGCAGAGACCCAGTACTTC
CASSRDRAAETQYF
>-|TRBV5-5|TRBJ2-5|-
TGTGCCAGCAGCTTGAATTTCGGGGGCGCTCTCCAAGAGACCCAGTACTTC
CASSLNFGGALQETQYF
>TRBD2|TRBV7-2|TRBJ2-7|-
TGTGCCAGCTCTCGCGGGAGGAATTCCTACGAGCAGTACTTC
CASSRGRNSYEQYF
>-|TRBV14|TRBJ2-5|-
TGTGCCAGCAGCCAAGATCAGGGAATCCAAGAGACCCAGTACTTC
CASSQDQGIQETQYF
>TRBD1|TRBV30|TRBJ2-7|-
TGTGCCTGGCAAACAGGGGCAGGTTACGAGCAGTACTTC
CAWQTGAGYEQYF
>-|TRBV7-2|TRBJ2-7|-
TGTGCCAGCAGCTTAGTACGACAGGCGACCTACGAGCAGTACTTC
CASSLVRQATYEQYF
>-|TRBV7-2|TRBJ2-5|once
TGTGCCAGCAGCTTAGGGACGGGGGGCGGGACCCAGTACTTC
CASSLGTGGGTQYF
>-|TRBV19|TRBJ1-1|-
TGTGCCAGTAGTTGGGACCCTGGCGGGAACACTGAAGCTTTCTTT
CASSWDPGGNTEAFF
>-|TRBV5-4|TRBJ1-1|-
TGTGCCAGCAGCTTGGCTGGGAGTTCTGAAGCTTTCTTT
CASSLAGSSEAFF
>-|TRBV4-3|TRBJ2-1|-
TGCGCCAGCAGCCAAAGCATTCCGCGCCGCATCCACCCCAATGAGCAGTTCTTC
CASSQSIPRRIHPNEQFF
>-|TRBV19|TRBJ2-3|-
TGTGCCAGTAGTATAATAGCTGGCACAGATACGCAGTATTTT
CASSIIAGTDTQYF
>-|TRBV4-1|TRBJ2-1|-
TGCGCCAGCAGCTCCAGACTTGATAGCTCCTACAATGAGCAGTTCTTC
CASSSRLDSSYNEQFF
>TRBD1|TRBV7-9|TRBJ1-3|-
TGTGCCAGCAGCCCGACAGGGGGACCCTTCTCTGGAAACACCATATATTTT
CASSPTGGPFSGNTIYF
>TRBD1|TRBV6-6|TRBJ1-2|-
TGTGCCAGCAGTGACCCCAGGGGGCGTTACTATGGCTACACCTTC
CASSDPRGRYYGYTF
>TRBD2|TRBV7-7|TRBJ2-1|-
TGTGCTAGCAGCTCCGGGCCCCAGCGGGAGGGCTCTGAGCAGTTCTTC
CASSSGPQREGSEQFF
>-|TRBV4-3|TRBJ1-6|-
TGCGCCAGCAGCCCCCGACGAGGGGAAGCTTCACCCCTCCACTTT
CASSPRRGEASPLHF
>-|TRBV2|TRBJ2-5|-
TGTGCCAGCAGTGGGGGTGGTGGGGGCCAAGAGACCCAGTACTTC
CASSGGGGGQETQYF
>TRBD2|TRBV4-2|TRBJ2-7|-
TGTGCCAGCAGCCAAACGCCGCCGGGACTAGCGGGAGTCGAGCAGTACTTC
CASSQTPPGLAGVEQYF
>-|TRBV6-1|TRBJ2-2|-
TGTGCCAGCAGGGGGGGAGGGGAGCTGTTTTTT
CASRGGGELFF
>-|TRBV6-4|TRBJ2-3|-
TGTGCCAGCAGTCCAACCGGACTCCCTAGGGGTAGGGGAGATACGCAGTATTTT
CASSPTGLPRGRGDTQYF
>TRBD1|TRBV10-3|TRBJ1-5|-
TGTGCCACGCGGGACAGGGCGGATCAGCCCCAGCATTTT
CATRDRADQPQHF
>-|TRBV9|TRBJ2-7|-
TGTGCCAGCAGCGTAGAAGGGTACATCGAGAACGAGCAGTACTTC
CASSVEGYIENEQYF
>-|TRBV5-6|TRBJ1-1|-
TGTGCCAGCAGCGATGGACCAGGCCAGGACACTGAAGCTTTCTTT
CASSDGPGQDTEAFF
>-|TRBV27|TRBJ2-3|-
TGTGCCAGCAGTTTGGGCCGTGGGAACACAGATACGCAGTATTTT
CASSLGRGNTDTQYF
>-|TRBV7-9|TRBJ2-2|-
TGTGCCAGCAACCTAGACCCCACCGGGGAGCTGTTTTTT
CASNLDPTGELFF
>TRBD1|TRBV19|TRBJ1-5|-
TGTGCCAGTAGTGCAGGGGGCCAGAGGCAGCCCCAGCATTTT
CASSAGGQRQPQHF
>TRBD2|TRBV7-2|TRBJ2-1|-
TGTGCCAGCAGCATCCCGGGACTAGGTTACAATGAGCAGTTCTTC
CASSIPGLGYNEQFF
>TRBD2|TRBV27|TRBJ2-1|-
TGTGCCAGCAGTTTAAATAGCGGGGCCTACAATGAGCAGTTCTTC
CASSLNSGAYNEQFF
>-|TRBV5-6|TRBJ2-7|-
TGTGCCAGCAGCTTGGTGGGCCACGAGCAGTACTTC
CASSLVGHEQYF